The 32 T cell receptor beta chains listed next were all sequenced from one sample in a study of blood T cell repertoires in COVID-19. TCRdb's table, derived via immunoSEQ multiplex PCR, lists solely in-frame clones and lacks some. The sample lists some 260,000 clones; almost 90% were seen once. The specimen sequenced was peripheral blood. These receptors came from a man older than 75 with acute or convalescent COVID-19.

V gene TRBV12-3 or TRBV12-4 combines with J gene TRBJ2-5; 8 nucleotides match TRBD2. V lost 7 bases to trimming and J lost 5 bases; unmatched junction nucleotides: 6. The length of the CDR3 is 13 residues. In nucleotides, the CDR3 is TGTGCCAGCACACTAGCGGCGGGGGAGACCCAGTACTTC. This encodes CASTLAAGETQYF.

This clone was counted a single time. The chain is built from TRBV7-2 and TRBJ1-2, with 9 bases lining up with TRBD1. V shed 6 bases and J 7 bases; nucleotides not matched to a gene: 9. The CDR3 has 14 residues. Germline assignment: CDR1 SGHTA and CDR2 FQGNSA. The chain's CDR3 is CASRALGQGAGYTF. Written as DNA, the CDR3 is TGTGCCAGCAGAGCGTTGGGACAGGGTGCTGGCTACACCTTC. The whole variable domain, remainder taken from reference TRBV7-2 and TRBJ1-2, is GAGVSQSPSNKVTEKGKDVELRCDPISGHTALYWYRQSLGQGLEFLIYFQGNSAPDKSGLPSDRFSAERTGGSVSTLTIQRTQQEDSAVYLCASRALGQGAGYTFGSGTRLTVV.

The chain couples TRBV20-1 to TRBJ1-2; 9 bases fit TRBD1. J lost 7 bases, V lost 3 bases, and 6 bases had no gene match. The germline CDR1 and CDR2 sequences are DFQATT and SNEGSKA (reference sequence). The CDR3 runs 13 residues. The CDR3 here is CSASGTGFGGYTF. Here the CDR3 DNA reads TGCAGTGCTAGTGGGACAGGGTTCGGTGGCTACACCTTC.

The V call is TRBV12-3 or TRBV12-4, the J call TRBJ1-1; D is ambiguous. V was pared by 7 bases and J by 3 bases, with 12 bases between. This CDR3 is 13 amino acids long. CDR3 protein: CASTSPLDTEAFF. Here the CDR3 DNA reads TGTGCCAGCACCTCACCACTGGACACTGAAGCTTTCTTT.

The chain carries TRBV5-6 and TRBJ2-1; 8 positions match TRBD1. The CDR3 totals 15 residues. Germline CDR1 reads SGHDT; CDR2 reads YYEEEE. After removal of 1 base from V and 9 bases from J, the junction contained 9 bases not matched to a gene. The chain's CDR3 is CASSLFGQGAGEQFF. The DNA for the CDR3 is TGTGCCAGCAGCTTGTTCGGCCAGGGGGCCGGTGAGCAGTTCTTC.

Turning to this clone: Other DNA sequences within the sample encode an identical CDR3. DNA of the CDR3: TGTGCCAGCAGCTTCGACAGGGCGGGCGAGCAGTACTTC. Amino acid sequence: CASSFDRAGEQYF. The gene calls are TRBV7-9 and TRBJ2-7, with 7 bases aligning to TRBD1. The junction had 5 bases not matched to a gene; V was cut back by 3 bases and J by 6 bases. The CDR3 runs to 13 residues. The germline CDR1 and CDR2 sequences are SEHNR and FQNEAQ (reference sequence).

The chain uses TRBV2 and TRBJ1-6; 7 bases fit TRBD1. Unmatched junction bases numbered 14, after V lost 5 bases and J lost 13 bases. Germline CDR1 reads SNHLY; CDR2 reads FYNNEI. This CDR3 has 15 residues. CDR3 amino acids: CASSSEGPGGWPLHF. The CDR3 coding sequence is TGTGCCAGCAGTAGCGAGGGTCCAGGGGGATGGCCCCTCCACTTT.

The chain carries TRBV18 and TRBJ2-7; tentative D call: TRBD1 (5 bases). Germline V lookup: CDR1 KGHSH, CDR2 LQKENI. Trimming cost V 5 bases and J 3 bases, with 17 bases left between them. The CDR3 has 15 amino acids. The CDR3 loop is CASSEPETDGYEQYF. CDR3 DNA: TGTGCCAGCTCAGAGCCTGAGACAGATGGCTACGAGCAGTACTTC.

The chain is built from TRBV6-5 and TRBJ1-2; 7 bases map to TRBD1. The ends lost 3 bases at V and 3 bases at J; junction bases unmatched: 4. The CDR3 runs to 14 residues. From germline, CDR1 is MNHEY and CDR2 SVGAGI. CDR3 protein: CASSYGQGDYGYTF. The CDR3 region has the DNA TGTGCCAGCAGTTATGGTCAGGGGGACTATGGCTACACCTTC.

The chain combines TRBV27 with TRBJ2-5; 14 bases fit TRBD2. Germline CDR1 reads MNHEY; CDR2 reads SMNVEV (reference sequence). Trimming removed 5 bases from V and 7 bases from J; junction bases left unmatched: 3. CDR3 length: 14 residues. The CDR3 DNA is TGTGCCAGCAGTCCGACTAGCGGGAGGGGGACCCAGTACTTC. The encoded protein is CASSPTSGRGTQYF.

The J gene is TRBJ1-2, the V gene TRBV7-2; possible D gene TRBD1, 6 bases. The CDR3 loop spans 14 amino acids. CDR1 and CDR2 (germline): SGHTA, FQGNSA. Deletions cut 1 base from V and 4 bases from J, with 10 bases between. The CDR3 protein is CASSLEGGFYGYTF. CDR3 in DNA: TGTGCCAGCAGCTTAGAGGGGGGGTTCTATGGCTACACCTTC.

The rearrangement links TRBV9 to TRBJ2-6, with D perhaps TRBD2 (7 bases). The V end was cut by 2 bases, the J end by 0 bases, with 15 bases between. This CDR3 contains 18 residues. Germline CDR1 SGDLS, CDR2 YYNGEE. The CDR3 protein is CASSVQGRGSSGANVLTF. CDR3 sequence (DNA): TGTGCCAGCAGCGTGCAGGGGAGGGGGAGCTCTGGGGCCAACGTCCTGACTTTC.

V gene TRBV9 combines with J gene TRBJ2-2, with TRBD2 matching over 7 bases. Germline V CDR1 and CDR2: SGDLS, YYNGEE. Trimming at V came to 1 base and at J to 4 bases, leaving 7 bases not matched to a gene. This CDR3 region has 16 residues. This CDR3 reads CASSVMGGVGTGELFF. The CDR3 coding sequence is TGTGCCAGCAGCGTAATGGGAGGGGTTGGCACCGGGGAGCTGTTTTTT.

This chain joins TRBV16 and TRBJ1-1; D is possibly TRBD1 (5 bases). Trimming cost V 0 bases and J 4 bases, with 12 bases left between them. CDR3 length equals 15 residues. Germline CDR1 KGHSY, CDR2 FQNENV. CDR3 amino acids: CASSQSIQGGTEAFF. The CDR3 DNA is TGTGCCAGCAGCCAATCGATTCAGGGTGGCACTGAAGCTTTCTTT.

The chain recombines TRBV28 with TRBJ2-4; 8 bases map to TRBD2. The CDR3 runs 17 residues. Germline V lookup: CDR1 MDHEN, CDR2 SYDVKM. J was trimmed by 0 bases and V by 1 base; bases with no gene match: 5. The CDR3 spells CASSLSGGGLAKNIQYF. The CDR3 DNA reads TGTGCCAGCAGTTTATCCGGGGGGGGTCTAGCCAAAAACATTCAGTACTTC.

The chain is built from TRBV21-1 and TRBJ1-5. TRBV21-1 is a pseudogene. The CDR3 contains 16 residues. The chain's CDR3 is CASSKVGEHSNQPQHF. The CDR3 region has the DNA TGTGCCAGCAGCAAAGTAGGAGAACATAGCAATCAGCCCCAGCATTTT.

This clone was seen only a few times. This sequence joins TRBV5-4 and TRBJ1-2; D is ambiguous. The CDR3 has 17 amino acids. V lost 1 base, J lost 6 bases, and 22 bases lay in between. The germline CDR1 and CDR2 sequences are SGHNT and YYREEE (reference sequence). CDR3 nucleotide sequence: TGTGCCAGCAGCTTGCCCAAGGCGGGTTCATTATACGATGGCTACACCTTC. Its protein is CASSLPKAGSLYDGYTF.

The rearrangement joins TRBV7-3 to TRBJ2-7; 7 nucleotides match TRBD1. J gave up 5 bases and V 5 bases, and 6 bases lay outside the gene matches. The CDR3 is made up of 13 amino acids. Per germline, CDR1 SGHTA and CDR2 FQGTGA. DNA for the CDR3: TGTGCCAGCAGCGCGACAGGGAACCACGAGCAGTACTTC. This codes for CASSATGNHEQYF.

This clone was detected a few times. V gene TRBV9 combines with J gene TRBJ2-7; 8 bases are shared with TRBD2. CDR1 and CDR2 (germline): SGDLS, YYNGEE. J was trimmed by 0 bases and V by 4 bases; bases with no gene match: 6. The CDR3 has 15 amino acids. CDR3 in DNA: TGTGCCAGCAGCCCCCGCGGGAGGAGCTCCTACGAGCAGTACTTC. Its protein is CASSPRGRSSYEQYF. Full variable domain (rest looked up from reference TRBV9 and TRBJ2-7): DSGVTQTPKHLITATGQRVTLRCSPRSGDLSVYWYQQSLDQGLQFLIQYYNGEERAKGNILERFSAQQFPDLHSELNLSSLELGDSALYFCASSPRGRSSYEQYFGPGTRLTVT.

V usage is TRBV6-6 and J usage is TRBJ2-3; possible D gene TRBD2, 5 bases. Trimming cost V 5 bases and J 4 bases, with 13 bases left between them. The germline V gene encodes CDR1 MNHNY and CDR2 SVGAGI (reference sequence). The CDR3 sequence is 14 residues long. The CDR3 DNA follows: TGTGCCAGCAGTACTCCGCTAGCCCCAGATACGCAGTATTTT. It codes for CASSTPLAPDTQYF.

The V call is TRBV4-2, the J call TRBJ2-1; 9 nucleotides align to TRBD1. Trimming at V came to 4 bases and at J to 8 bases, leaving 12 bases not matched to a gene. This CDR3 is built from 16 residues. CDR1 and CDR2 (germline): LGHNA, YNFKEQ. The CDR3: CASSLSGTGRDHEQFF. The CDR3 bases are TGTGCCAGCAGCCTCTCCGGGACAGGGCGGGACCATGAGCAGTTCTTC.

The J gene is TRBJ2-6, the V gene TRBV5-1; unclear D gene. The V gene lost 1 base and the J gene lost 2 bases, with 10 bases spanning the gap. CDR1 is SGHRS and CDR2 is YFSETQ in the germline V gene. The length of the CDR3 is 16 residues. CDR3 DNA: TGCGCCAGCAGCTTGTTAGAGTTGACTGGGGCCAACGTCCTGACTTTC. This codes for CASSLLELTGANVLTF.

The chain is built from TRBV6-6 and TRBJ1-2; TRBD1 aligns across 9 bases. This CDR3 has 15 amino acids. Germline assignment: CDR1 MNHNY and CDR2 SVGAGI (reference sequence). V lost 2 bases to trimming and J lost 7 bases; unmatched junction nucleotides: 8. The DNA of the CDR3 is TGTGCCAGCAGTTACCCCCCGGGACAGGGAAGTGGCTACACCTTC. This translates into CASSYPPGQGSGYTF.

This CDR3 reads CASSSGTGGAITEKLFF. CDR3 nucleotides: TGCGCCAGCAGTTCCGGGACAGGGGGCGCGATAACTGAAAAACTGTTTTTT. The genes are TRBV5-1 and TRBJ1-4; the match to TRBD1 covers 12 bases. The CDR3 totals 17 residues. The V gene's germline CDR1 is SGHRS and CDR2 YFSETQ. After removal of 5 bases from V and 7 bases from J, the junction contained 12 bases not matched to a gene.

This chain links TRBV2 with TRBJ1-6, with a tentative D call TRBD1 (5 bases). Germline V gene data show CDR1 as SNHLY and CDR2 as FYNNEI. Trimming pared 8 bases from V and 4 bases from J, leaving 15 bases between. CDR3 length: 15 residues. The CDR3: CASARQTLYNSPLHF. CDR3 nucleotides: TGTGCCAGCGCTAGACAGACCCTTTATAATTCACCCCTCCACTTT.

The V call is TRBV5-1, the J call TRBJ2-3; possibly TRBD2 for D (5 bases). Per the germline V gene, CDR1 is SGHRS and CDR2 is YFSETQ. V lost 0 bases to trimming and J lost 8 bases, with 10 bases between them. This CDR3 region has 13 residues. The CDR3 bases are TGCGCCAGCAGCTTGGGATCTGGGAGTACGCAGTATTTT. Translating gives CASSLGSGSTQYF.

The chain links TRBV3-1 (or the pseudogene TRBV3-2) to TRBJ1-2, with D unresolved. Germline assignment: CDR1 LGHDT and CDR2 YNNKEL (reference sequence). The CDR3 runs to 16 residues. The V and J ends lost 0 bases and 4 bases respectively, with 15 bases between them. The CDR3 spells CASSQDPAGNRYGYTF. In DNA, the CDR3 is TGTGCCAGCAGCCAAGATCCGGCAGGAAATCGCTATGGCTACACCTTC.

V and J are TRBV21-1 and TRBJ2-7; TRBD1 was called by the table and not checked on the DNA. TRBV21-1 is deemed a pseudogene. The CDR3 is 16 residues long. The CDR3 region is CASSKGTGTGGYEQYF. Written as DNA, the CDR3 is TGTGCCAGCAGCAAAGGGACCGGGACAGGGGGGTACGAGCAGTACTTC.

Remarks on this clone: Other DNA sequences from this sample encode an identical CDR3 as well. V and J are TRBV12-3 or TRBV12-4 and TRBJ1-1, with D hard to call. The CDR3 contains 13 residues. Trimming cost V 3 bases and J 2 bases, with 7 bases left between them. The CDR3 protein is CASSFSLNTEAFF. Here the CDR3 DNA reads TGTGCCAGCAGTTTTTCTCTAAACACTGAAGCTTTCTTT.

V and J are TRBV18 and TRBJ2-5; TRBD2 matches at 11 bases. The V segment lost 0 bases and the J segment 5 bases; nucleotides outside the gene matches: 2. This CDR3 contains 15 residues. Germline V gene lookup returns CDR1 KGHSH and CDR2 LQKENI. The CDR3 DNA follows: TGTGCCAGCTCACCACCGGCTAGCGGGAGGGAGACCCAGTACTTC. Its protein product is CASSPPASGRETQYF.

The CDR3 region is CASSPQGLRTDTQYF. The CDR3 DNA sequence: TGTGCCAGCAGCCCCCAAGGACTTCGCACAGATACGCAGTATTTT. The V call is TRBV27, the J call TRBJ2-3; D is possibly TRBD2 (5 bases). Per germline, CDR1 MNHEY and CDR2 SMNVEV (reference sequence). V was pared by 6 bases and J by 1 base, with 14 bases between. CDR3 length: 15 amino acids.

V gene TRBV6-5 combines with J gene TRBJ1-1, with 8 bases lining up with TRBD1. Germline CDR1 and CDR2: MNHEY and SVGAGI. The V segment lost 4 bases and the J segment 5 bases; nucleotides outside the gene matches: 6. The CDR3 sequence is 14 residues long. This CDR3 reads CASSWTGTSTEAFF. The CDR3 DNA reads TGTGCCAGCAGTTGGACAGGGACGAGTACTGAAGCTTTCTTT.